The rows below give T cell receptor beta chains drawn from one sample of a study of identifying expanded T cells in peripheral blood. Using immunoSEQ multiplex PCR, the repertoire was profiled, and TCRdb retains in-frame clones only, with some absent. The sample contains about 78,000 clones, approximately 85% of which appear only once. The sequenced material came from blood. These receptors all stem from a person aged 18-70 years in good health. Each CDR3 is given with its conserved first and last residue. D genes are given only for firm matches. Some rows have no size entry. The others give once, few or many, or a class for an expanded clone.

j_gene,d_gene,abundance,v_gene,CDR3nt,CDR3aa
TRBJ2-7,TRBD1,NA,TRBV6-5,TGTGCCAGCAGTTATAGGCAGGGGGACTACGAGCAGTACTTC,CASSYRQGDYEQYF
TRBJ2-2,NA,NA,TRBV6-6,TGTGCCAGCAGTTACTCGTCCCCTACCGGGGAGCTGTTTTTT,CASSYSSPTGELFF
TRBJ1-5,NA,NA,TRBV4-3,TGCGCCAGCAGCCAAGATTTCGGGGCGGAGGGATACCAGCCCCAGCATTTT,CASSQDFGAEGYQPQHF
TRBJ2-3,NA,NA,TRBV5-4,TGTGCCAGCAGCTCCCTCGGACAGTGGGGGAGCCCAGATACGCAGTATTTT,CASSSLGQWGSPDTQYF
TRBJ2-2,NA,NA,TRBV5-1,TGCGCCAGCAACAAGATATCGATCGGAGGGGGTTTCACCGGGGAGCTGTTTTTT,CASNKISIGGGFTGELFF
TRBJ1-1,NA,once,TRBV5-1,TGCGCCAGCAGCCCGAACTCGAACACTGAAGCTTTCTTT,CASSPNSNTEAFF
TRBJ1-2,NA,NA,TRBV5-6,TGTGCCAGCAGCTTGGCGGGACCGTTATCGGGCTACACCTTC,CASSLAGPLSGYTF
TRBJ2-6,NA,NA,TRBV5-1,TGCGCCAGCAGCTTCGGGACCGCCTACTCTGGGGCCAACGTCCTGACTTTC,CASSFGTAYSGANVLTF
TRBJ1-2,NA,few,TRBV5-6,TGTGCCAGCACCATGACCCAGACAGGCTATGGCTACACCTTC,CASTMTQTGYGYTF
TRBJ1-3,TRBD1,NA,TRBV15,TGTGCCACCAGCAGGGACAGGGTAGCTGGAAACACCATATATTTT,CATSRDRVAGNTIYF
TRBJ2-1,NA,NA,TRBV5-1,TGCGCCAGCAGCTTGGAACTAGTCTACAATGAGCAGTTCTTC,CASSLELVYNEQFF
TRBJ1-1,NA,NA,TRBV9,TGTGCCAGCAGCCCCTCCGTCCCAGGGGACACTGAAGCTTTCTTT,CASSPSVPGDTEAFF
TRBJ2-7,NA,NA,TRBV19,TGTGCCAGTAGTATCGGCGGTGCAAACTACGAGCAGTACTTT,CASSIGGANYEQYF
TRBJ2-7,NA,NA,TRBV6-1,TGTGCCAGCAGTGCCCCGGCTAGGAGATTCTACGAGCAGTACTTC,CASSAPARRFYEQYF
TRBJ2-2,NA,NA,TRBV7-3,TGTGCCAGCAGCACCAGCACGGTTGGGGAGCTGTTTTTT,CASSTSTVGELFF
TRBJ2-5,TRBD2,NA,TRBV6-5,TGTGCCAGCAGGGGCAGCGGGGAAGAGACCCAGTACTTC,CASRGSGEETQYF
TRBJ2-7,NA,NA,TRBV6-6,TGTGCCAGCAGCTCCTCTTGGCAGGGAGAGGGGGAGGAGCAGTACTTC,CASSSSWQGEGEEQYF
TRBJ2-2,NA,NA,TRBV11-1,TGTGCCAGCAGCCGGAGCAGCACCGGGGAGCTGTTTTTT,CASSRSSTGELFF
TRBJ2-2,NA,NA,TRBV6-1,TGTGCCAGCATGACAGTCTGGTCCGGGGAGCTGTTTTTT,CASMTVWSGELFF
TRBJ1-2,NA,NA,TRBV7-9,TGTGCCAGCAGCCTGCAGCCTGGCTATGGCTACACCTTC,CASSLQPGYGYTF
TRBJ2-1,TRBD2,NA,TRBV28,TGTGCCAGCAGTTCACCGGGACTACGCTCCTACAATGAGCAGTTCTTC,CASSSPGLRSYNEQFF
TRBJ1-2,NA,NA,TRBV23-1,TGCGCCAGCAGTCAAGAGGCGACCGACTTAATTTCTAACTATGGCTACACCTTC,CASSQEATDLISNYGYTF
TRBJ1-2,TRBD1,NA,TRBV7-3,TGTGCCAGCAGCTTAAGGGGAGGGGGCGAAGGCTACACCTTC,CASSLRGGGEGYTF
TRBJ2-7,TRBD2,NA,TRBV4-2,TGTGCCAGCAGCCAACAGGGGACTAGCGGGACATACGCGATCCCATACTACGAGCAGTACTTC,CASSQQGTSGTYAIPYYEQYF
TRBJ2-7,TRBD1,NA,TRBV9,TGTGCCAGCAGCGCGGGACAGGGAGACTACGAGCAGTACTTC,CASSAGQGDYEQYF
TRBJ2-1,TRBD2,few,TRBV5-6,TGTGCCAGCAGCTTGGCCGGGGCTAGCGGGAGTGTATACAATGAGCAGTTCTTC,CASSLAGASGSVYNEQFF
TRBJ1-4,TRBD1,NA,TRBV7-6,TGTGCCAGCAGCGCGGGACAGTCAAGATACGGCGAAAAACTGTTTTTT,CASSAGQSRYGEKLFF
TRBJ2-1,NA,NA,TRBV7-2,TGTGCCAGCAGCTTAGCCCTGGGCGGAGCTTATGAGCAGTTCTTC,CASSLALGGAYEQFF